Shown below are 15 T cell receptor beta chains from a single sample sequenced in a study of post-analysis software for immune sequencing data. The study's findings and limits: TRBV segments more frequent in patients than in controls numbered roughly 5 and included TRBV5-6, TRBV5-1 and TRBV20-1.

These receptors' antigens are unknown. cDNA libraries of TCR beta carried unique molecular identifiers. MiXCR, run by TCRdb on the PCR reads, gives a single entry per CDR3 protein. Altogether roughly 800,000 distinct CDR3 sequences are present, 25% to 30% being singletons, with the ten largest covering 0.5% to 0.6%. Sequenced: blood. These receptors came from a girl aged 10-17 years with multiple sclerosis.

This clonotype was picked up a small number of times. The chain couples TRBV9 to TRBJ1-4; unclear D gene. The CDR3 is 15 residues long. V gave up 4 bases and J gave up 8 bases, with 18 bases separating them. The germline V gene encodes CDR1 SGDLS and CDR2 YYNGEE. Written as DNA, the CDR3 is TGTGCCAGCAGCCAGAATCCCAGAGATCCAGAAAAACTGTTTTTT. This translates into CASSQNPRDPEKLFF.

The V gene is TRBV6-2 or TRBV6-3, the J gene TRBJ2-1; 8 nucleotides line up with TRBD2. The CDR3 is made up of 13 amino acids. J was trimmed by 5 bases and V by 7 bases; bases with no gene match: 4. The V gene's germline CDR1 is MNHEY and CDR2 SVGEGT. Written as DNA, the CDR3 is TGTGCCAGCAAGGCGGGGGGCGACAATGAGCAGTTCTTC. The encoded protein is CASKAGGDNEQFF.

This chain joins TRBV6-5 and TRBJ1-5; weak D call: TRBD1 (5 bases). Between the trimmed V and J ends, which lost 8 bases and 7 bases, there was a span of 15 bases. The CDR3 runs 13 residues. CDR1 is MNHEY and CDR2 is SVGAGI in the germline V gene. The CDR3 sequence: CASRGSRQQPQHF. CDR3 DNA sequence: TGTGCCAGCCGAGGCAGTAGACAGCAGCCCCAGCATTTT.

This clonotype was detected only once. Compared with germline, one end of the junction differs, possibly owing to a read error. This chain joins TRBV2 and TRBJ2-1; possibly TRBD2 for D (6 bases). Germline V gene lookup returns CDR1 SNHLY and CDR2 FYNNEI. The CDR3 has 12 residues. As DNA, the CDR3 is TGTGCCAGCAGCCCGACTAGTAATGGGCAGTTCTTC. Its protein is CASSPTSNGQFF.

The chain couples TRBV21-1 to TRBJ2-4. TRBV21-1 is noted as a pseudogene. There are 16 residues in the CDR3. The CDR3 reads CASSKICRLAKNIQYF. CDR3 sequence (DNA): TGTGCCAGCAGCAAAATCTGTAGGCTAGCCAAAAACATTCAGTACTTC.

CDR3 bases: TGTGCCAGCAGCCCGGCCAGACGGGGCCGAGGGGCTTTCTTT. Its translation is CASSPARRGRGAFF. The V and J genes are TRBV7-6 and TRBJ1-1; the D gene is possibly TRBD1 (5 bases). V was clipped by 5 bases and J by 11 bases, with 21 bases between them. CDR1 is SGHVS and CDR2 is FNYEAQ in the germline V gene. The CDR3 length is 14 residues. The entire variable domain, with the rest obtained from reference TRBV7-6 and TRBJ1-1, is as follows: GAGVSQSPRYKVTKRGQDVALRCDPISGHVSLYWYRQALGQGPEFLTYFNYEAQQDKSGLPNDRFSAERPEGSISTLTIQRTEQRDSAMYRCASSPARRGRGAFFGQGTRLTVV.

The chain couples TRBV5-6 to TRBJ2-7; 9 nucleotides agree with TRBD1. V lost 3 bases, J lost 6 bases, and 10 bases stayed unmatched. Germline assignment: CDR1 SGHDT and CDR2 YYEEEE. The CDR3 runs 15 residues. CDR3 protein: CASSWGTGTVFEQYF. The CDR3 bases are TGTGCCAGCAGCTGGGGGACAGGGACGGTCTTCGAGCAGTACTTC.

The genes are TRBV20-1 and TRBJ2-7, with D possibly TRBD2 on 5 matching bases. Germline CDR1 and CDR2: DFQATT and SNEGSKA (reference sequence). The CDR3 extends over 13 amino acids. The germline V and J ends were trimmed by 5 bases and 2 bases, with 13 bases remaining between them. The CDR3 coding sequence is TGCAGTGCTGCCCCGGCGGGTGCCTACGAGCAGTACTTC. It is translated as CSAAPAGAYEQYF.

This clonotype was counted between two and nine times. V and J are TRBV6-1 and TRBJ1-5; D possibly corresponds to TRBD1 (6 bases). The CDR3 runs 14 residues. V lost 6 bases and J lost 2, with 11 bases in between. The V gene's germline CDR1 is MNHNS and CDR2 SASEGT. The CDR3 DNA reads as TGTGCCAGCAGAGGGGGGCCTGGCAATCAGCCCCAGCATTTT. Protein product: CASRGGPGNQPQHF.

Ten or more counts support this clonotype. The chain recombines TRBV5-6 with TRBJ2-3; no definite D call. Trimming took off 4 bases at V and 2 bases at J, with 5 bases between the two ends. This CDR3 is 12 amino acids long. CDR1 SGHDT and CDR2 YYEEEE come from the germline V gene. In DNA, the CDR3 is TGTGCCAGCAGCACCTACACAGATACGCAGTATTTT. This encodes CASSTYTDTQYF.

CDR3 DNA sequence: TGTGCCAACGGACAGTCTAGCACAGATACGCAGTATTTT. Amino acid sequence: CANGQSSTDTQYF. The chain employs TRBV10-3 and TRBJ2-3; D is possibly TRBD1 (6 bases). Per germline, CDR1 ENHRY and CDR2 SYGVKD. The V and J ends lost 10 bases and 0 bases respectively, with 11 bases between them. The CDR3 totals 13 residues.

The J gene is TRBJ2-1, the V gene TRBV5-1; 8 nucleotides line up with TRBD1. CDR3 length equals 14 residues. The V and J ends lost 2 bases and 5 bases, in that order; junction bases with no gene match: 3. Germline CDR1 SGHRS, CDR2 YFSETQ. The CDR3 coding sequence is TGCGCCAGCAGCTTCCTGACAGGGGACAATGAGCAGTTCTTC. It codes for CASSFLTGDNEQFF.

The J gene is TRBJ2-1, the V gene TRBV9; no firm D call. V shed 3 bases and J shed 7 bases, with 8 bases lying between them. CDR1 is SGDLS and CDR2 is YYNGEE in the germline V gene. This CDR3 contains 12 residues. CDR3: CASSAARNEQFF. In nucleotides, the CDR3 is TGTGCCAGCAGCGCCGCCAGGAATGAGCAGTTCTTC.

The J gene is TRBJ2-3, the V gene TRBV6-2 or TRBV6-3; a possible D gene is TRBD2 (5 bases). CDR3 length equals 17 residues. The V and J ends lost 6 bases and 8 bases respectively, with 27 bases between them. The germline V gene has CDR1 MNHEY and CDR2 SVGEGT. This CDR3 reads CASRPIIRTLPGVTQYF. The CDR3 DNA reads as TGTGCCAGCAGACCTATAATCAGGACTCTCCCTGGGGTTACGCAGTATTTT.

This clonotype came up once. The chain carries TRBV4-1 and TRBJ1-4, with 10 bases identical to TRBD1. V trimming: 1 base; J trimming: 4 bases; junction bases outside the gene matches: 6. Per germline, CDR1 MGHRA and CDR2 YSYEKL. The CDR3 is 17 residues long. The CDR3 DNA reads TGCGCCAGCAGCCAAGTTCGGACAGGGGGAAATAATGAAAAACTGTTTTTT. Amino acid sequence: CASSQVRTGGNNEKLFF.